This T cell receptor beta chain was captured in a study of blood T cell repertoires in COVID-19. The CDR3 extends over 17 amino acids. Trimming took off 0 bases at V and 7 bases at J, with 16 bases between the two ends. In germline, CDR1 is MGHRA, CDR2 YSYEKL. Those who participated ranged in age from roughly 18 to 89 years and resided in 20 to 30 US areas. The repertoire was sequenced with immunoSEQ multiplex PCR; TCRdb's copy has only in-frame clones and lacks some. The profile shows 95,000 to 150,000 clones, 84% of them singletons. The rearrangement uses TRBV4-1 and TRBJ1-6; D might be TRBD1 (5 bases). Sequences were obtained from PBMCs or T cells enriched from blood (not recorded which). The TCR comes from a woman aged 25 to 39 who had recovered from COVID-19. CDR3: CASSQDGAGRFNSPLHF. CDR3 nucleotides: TGCGCCAGCAGCCAAGATGGAGCAGGGCGTTTCAATTCACCCCTCCACTTT.